These 5 T cell receptor beta chains were sequenced from one sample in a study of T-cell memory formation after mild COVID-19. TCRdb reanalysed the 5' RACE reads using MiXCR and keeps one entry per CDR3 protein. The sample lists 200,000 or so distinct CDR3 sequences, more than 15% seen once, with approximately 2.2% in the top ten. Sequences were obtained from PBMCs or a T cell subset sorted from them (not recorded which). The receptors come from an adult woman who had mild COVID-19 (a few samples of this study predate the infection). Cell type and time point are not known.

This rearrangement joins TRBV9 to TRBJ2-5; D is unresolved. CDR1 SGDLS and CDR2 YYNGEE come from the germline V gene. CDR3 length equals 16 residues. V lost 0 bases, J lost 2 bases, and 14 bases lay in between. The chain's CDR3 is CASSVAGRMEQETQYF. CDR3 sequence (DNA): TGTGCCAGCAGCGTAGCCGGACGGATGGAACAAGAGACCCAGTACTTC.

In this sample, this clonotype turned up a few times. This chain uses TRBV7-2 with TRBJ2-3; 12 bases match TRBD1. Germline CDR1 SGHTA, CDR2 FQGNSA. This CDR3 is 16 amino acids long. V was pared by 4 bases and J by 6 bases, with 8 bases of the junction left unmatched. The CDR3 region is CASSSRGTGGADTQYF. The CDR3 DNA sequence: TGTGCCAGCAGCTCCAGGGGGACAGGGGGCGCGGATACGCAGTATTTT.

This rearrangement joins TRBV7-2 to TRBJ1-5; no clear D. Trimming left V 5 bases short and J 5 bases short, with 10 bases between. The CDR3 extends over 13 amino acids. Looked up from germline, CDR1 is SGHTA and CDR2 is FQGNSA. This chain's CDR3 is CASSPTFDQPQHF. The CDR3 DNA follows: TGTGCCAGCAGCCCCACCTTCGATCAGCCCCAGCATTTT.

The rearrangement links TRBV29-1 to TRBJ1-2; D remains ambiguous. Germline V lookup: CDR1 SQVTM, CDR2 ANQGSEA. The CDR3 length is 11 residues. The germline V and J ends were trimmed by 2 bases and 7 bases, with 8 bases remaining between them. The CDR3 here is CSVEQTSGYTF. The CDR3 bases are TGCAGCGTTGAACAGACCAGTGGCTACACCTTC.

In DNA form, the CDR3 reads TGTGCCAGCAGCTCGTCTAATGTTCGGGAGACCCAGTACTTC. Protein sequence: CASSSSNVRETQYF. The genes are TRBV7-8 and TRBJ2-5, with D unclear. This CDR3 contains 14 residues. CDR1 and CDR2 (germline): SGHVS, FQNEAQ. Trimming removed 4 bases from V and 5 bases from J, with 14 bases in between.